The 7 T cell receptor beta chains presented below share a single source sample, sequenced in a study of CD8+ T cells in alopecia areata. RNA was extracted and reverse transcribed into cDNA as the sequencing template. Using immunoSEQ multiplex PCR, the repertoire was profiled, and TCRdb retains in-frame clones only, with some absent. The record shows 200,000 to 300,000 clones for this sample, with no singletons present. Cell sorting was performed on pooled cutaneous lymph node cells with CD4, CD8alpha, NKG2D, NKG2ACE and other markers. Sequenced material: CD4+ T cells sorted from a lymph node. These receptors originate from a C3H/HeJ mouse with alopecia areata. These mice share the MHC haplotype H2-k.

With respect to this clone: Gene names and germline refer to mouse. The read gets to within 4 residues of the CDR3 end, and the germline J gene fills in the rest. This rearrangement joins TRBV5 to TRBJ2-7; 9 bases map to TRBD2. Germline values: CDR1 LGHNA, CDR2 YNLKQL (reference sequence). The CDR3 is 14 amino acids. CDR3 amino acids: CASSQWGGAHEQYF. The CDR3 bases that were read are TGTGCCAGCAGCCAGTGGGGGGGCGCCCAT.

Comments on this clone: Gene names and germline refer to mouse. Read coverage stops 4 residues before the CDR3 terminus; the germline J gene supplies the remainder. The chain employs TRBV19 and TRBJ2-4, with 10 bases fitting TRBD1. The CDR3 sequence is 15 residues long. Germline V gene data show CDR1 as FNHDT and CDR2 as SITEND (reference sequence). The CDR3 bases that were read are TGTGCCAGCAGTATAGCCCCGGGACAGGGGAAC. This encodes CASSIAPGQGN. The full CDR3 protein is CASSIAPGQGNTLYF. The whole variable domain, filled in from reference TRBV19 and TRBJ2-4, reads GGIITQTPKFLIGQEGQKLTLKCQQNFNHDTMYWYRQDSGKGLRLIYYSITENDLQKGDLSEGYDASREKKSSFSLTVTSAQKNEMAVFLCASSIAPGQGNTLYFGAGTRLSVL.

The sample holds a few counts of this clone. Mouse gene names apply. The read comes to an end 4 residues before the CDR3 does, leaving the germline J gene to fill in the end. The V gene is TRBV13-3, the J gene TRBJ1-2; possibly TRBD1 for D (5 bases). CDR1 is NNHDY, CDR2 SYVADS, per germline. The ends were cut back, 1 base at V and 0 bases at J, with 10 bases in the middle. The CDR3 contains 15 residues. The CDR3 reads CASSDSGRANSDYTF. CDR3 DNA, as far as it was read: TGTGCCAGCAGTGATTCAGGCAGGGCAAACTCC.

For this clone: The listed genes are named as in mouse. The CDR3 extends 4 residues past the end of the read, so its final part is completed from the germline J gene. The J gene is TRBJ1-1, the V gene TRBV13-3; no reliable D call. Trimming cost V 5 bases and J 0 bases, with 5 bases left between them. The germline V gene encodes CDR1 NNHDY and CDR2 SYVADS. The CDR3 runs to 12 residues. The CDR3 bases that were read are TGTGCCAGCAGGGTACAGAACACA. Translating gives CASRVQNT. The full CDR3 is CASRVQNTEVFF.

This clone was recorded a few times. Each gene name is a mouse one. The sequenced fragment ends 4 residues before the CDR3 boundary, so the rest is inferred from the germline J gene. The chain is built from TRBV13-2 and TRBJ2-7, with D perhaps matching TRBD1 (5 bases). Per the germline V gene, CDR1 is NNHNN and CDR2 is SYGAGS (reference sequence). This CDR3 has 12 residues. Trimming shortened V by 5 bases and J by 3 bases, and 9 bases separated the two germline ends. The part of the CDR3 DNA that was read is TGTGCCAGCGGCCAGACAGTCTAT. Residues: CASGQTVY. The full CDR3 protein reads CASGQTVYEQYF.

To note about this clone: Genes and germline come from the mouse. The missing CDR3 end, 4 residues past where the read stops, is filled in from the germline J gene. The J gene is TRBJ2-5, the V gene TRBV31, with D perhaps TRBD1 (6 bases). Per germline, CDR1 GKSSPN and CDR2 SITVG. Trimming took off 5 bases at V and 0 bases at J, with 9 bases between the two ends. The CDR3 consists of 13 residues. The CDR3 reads CAWGGQNQDTQYF. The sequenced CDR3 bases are TGTGCCTGGGGGGGACAAAACCAAGAC.

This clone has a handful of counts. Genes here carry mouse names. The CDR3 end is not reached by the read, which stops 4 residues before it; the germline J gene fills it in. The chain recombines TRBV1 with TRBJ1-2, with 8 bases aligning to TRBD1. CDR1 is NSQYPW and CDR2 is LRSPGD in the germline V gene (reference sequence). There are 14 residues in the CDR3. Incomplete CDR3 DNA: TGCACCTGCAGTCGACAGGGGAGAGGGTCC. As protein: CTCSRQGRGS. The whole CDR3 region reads CTCSRQGRGSDYTF.